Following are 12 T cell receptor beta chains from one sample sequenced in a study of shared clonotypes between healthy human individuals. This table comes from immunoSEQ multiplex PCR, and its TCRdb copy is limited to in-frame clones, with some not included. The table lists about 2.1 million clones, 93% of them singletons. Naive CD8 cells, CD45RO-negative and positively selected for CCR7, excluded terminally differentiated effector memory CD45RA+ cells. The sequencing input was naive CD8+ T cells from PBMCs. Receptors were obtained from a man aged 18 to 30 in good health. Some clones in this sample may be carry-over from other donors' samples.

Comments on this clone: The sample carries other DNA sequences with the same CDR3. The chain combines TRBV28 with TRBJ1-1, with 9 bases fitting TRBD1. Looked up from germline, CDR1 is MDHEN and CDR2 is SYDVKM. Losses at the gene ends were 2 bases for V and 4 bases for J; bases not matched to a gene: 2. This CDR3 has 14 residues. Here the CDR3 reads CASSLTGGSTEAFF. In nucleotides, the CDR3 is TGTGCCAGCAGTTTAACAGGGGGCAGCACTGAAGCTTTCTTT.

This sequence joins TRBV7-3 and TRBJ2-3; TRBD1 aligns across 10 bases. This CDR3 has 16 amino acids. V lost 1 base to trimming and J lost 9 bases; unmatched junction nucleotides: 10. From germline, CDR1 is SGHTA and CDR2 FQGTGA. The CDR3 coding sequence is TGTGCCAGCAGCTTAAGCGGGACAGGGGTCTTGCCGACGCAGTATTTT. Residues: CASSLSGTGVLPTQYF.

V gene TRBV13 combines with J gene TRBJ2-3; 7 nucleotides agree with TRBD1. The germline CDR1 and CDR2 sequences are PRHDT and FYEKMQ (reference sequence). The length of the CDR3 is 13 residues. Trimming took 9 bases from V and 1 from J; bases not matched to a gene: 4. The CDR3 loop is CARRGPGTDTQYF. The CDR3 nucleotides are TGTGCCAGGAGGGGGCCGGGCACAGATACGCAGTATTTT.

Here the CDR3 DNA reads TGTGCCACCGGGTCTGCGAAGGAGCTTGTGTACGAGCAGTACTTC. Protein product: CATGSAKELVYEQYF. This sequence joins TRBV15 and TRBJ2-7; D not certain. V lost 8 bases, J lost 4 bases, and 21 bases lay in between. The CDR3 has 15 amino acids. CDR1 and CDR2 from the germline V gene are LNHNV and YYDKDF (reference sequence). The whole variable domain, filled in from reference TRBV15 and TRBJ2-7, reads DAMVIQNPRYQVTQFGKPVTLSCSQTLNHNVMYWYQQKSSQAPKLLFHYYDKDFNNEADTPDNFQSRRPNTSFCFLDIRSPGLGDTAMYLCATGSAKELVYEQYFGPGTRLTVT.

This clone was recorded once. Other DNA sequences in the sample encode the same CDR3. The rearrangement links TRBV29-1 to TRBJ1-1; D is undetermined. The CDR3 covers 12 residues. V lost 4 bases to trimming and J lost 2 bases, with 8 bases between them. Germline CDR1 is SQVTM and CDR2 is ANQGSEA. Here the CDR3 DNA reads TGCAGCGTTGTTGGCGGAAACACTGAAGCTTTCTTT. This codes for CSVVGGNTEAFF.

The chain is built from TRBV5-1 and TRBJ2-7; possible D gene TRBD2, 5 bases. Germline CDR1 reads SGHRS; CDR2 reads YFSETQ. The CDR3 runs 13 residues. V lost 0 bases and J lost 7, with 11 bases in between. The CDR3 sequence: CASSLGSPGEQYF. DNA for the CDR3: TGCGCCAGCAGCTTGGGGTCCCCGGGAGAGCAGTACTTC.

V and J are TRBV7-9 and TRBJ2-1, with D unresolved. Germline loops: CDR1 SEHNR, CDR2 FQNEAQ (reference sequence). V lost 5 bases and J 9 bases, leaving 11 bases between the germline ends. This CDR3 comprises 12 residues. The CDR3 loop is CASSQLPGEQFF. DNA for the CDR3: TGTGCCAGCAGCCAATTACCGGGTGAGCAGTTCTTC.

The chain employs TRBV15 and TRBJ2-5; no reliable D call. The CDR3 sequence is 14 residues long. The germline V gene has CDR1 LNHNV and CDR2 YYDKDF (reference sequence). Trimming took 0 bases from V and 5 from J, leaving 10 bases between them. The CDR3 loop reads CATSRDRSQETQYF. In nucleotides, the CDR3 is TGTGCCACCAGCAGAGATCGAAGTCAGGAGACCCAGTACTTC.

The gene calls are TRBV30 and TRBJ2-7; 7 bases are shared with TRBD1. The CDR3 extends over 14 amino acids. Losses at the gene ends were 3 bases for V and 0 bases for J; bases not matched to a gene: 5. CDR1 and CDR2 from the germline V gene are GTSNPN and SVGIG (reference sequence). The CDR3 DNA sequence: TGTGCCTGGAGAATCCGGGACAGCTCCTACGAGCAGTACTTC. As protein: CAWRIRDSSYEQYF.

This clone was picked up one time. CDR3 sequence (DNA): TGTGCCAGCAGTTCAGGGTTCCAAGAGACCCAGTACTTC. This encodes CASSSGFQETQYF. The rearrangement joins TRBV25-1 to TRBJ2-5; D is possibly TRBD1 (5 bases). Looked up from germline, CDR1 is MGHDK and CDR2 is SYGVNS. The length of the CDR3 is 13 residues. The V end lost 5 bases, the J end lost 1 base, and 8 bases lay between the germline ends.

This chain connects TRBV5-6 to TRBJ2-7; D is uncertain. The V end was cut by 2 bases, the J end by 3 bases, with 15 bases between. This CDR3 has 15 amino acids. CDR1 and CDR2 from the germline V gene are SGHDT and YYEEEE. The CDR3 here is CASSFTPTNHYEQYF. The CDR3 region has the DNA TGTGCCAGCAGCTTTACACCGACAAACCACTACGAGCAGTACTTC.

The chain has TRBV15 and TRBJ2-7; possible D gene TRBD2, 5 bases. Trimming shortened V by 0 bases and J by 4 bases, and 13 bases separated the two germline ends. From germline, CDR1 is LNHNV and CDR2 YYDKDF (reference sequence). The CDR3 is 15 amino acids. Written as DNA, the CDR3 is TGTGCCACCAGCAGAGATCGGGGAACAAGTTACGAGCAGTACTTC. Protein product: CATSRDRGTSYEQYF.